Each of the 17 T cell receptor beta chains below was sequenced from the same sample in a study of T cell responses to AZD1222 COVID-19 vaccine. The repertoire was sequenced with immunoSEQ multiplex PCR; TCRdb's copy has only in-frame clones and lacks some. The sample gives approximately 150,000 clones, approximately 90% of which show up once; approximately 3% is in the top ten. Sequences were derived from peripheral blood, sampled on day 0 of AZD1222 vaccination. Receptor source: an adult in good health.

The chain couples TRBV27 to TRBJ1-6; the D gene is possibly TRBD1 (5 bases). V lost 10 bases and J 7 bases, leaving 14 bases between the germline ends. The length of the CDR3 is 13 residues. CDR1 is MNHEY and CDR2 is SMNVEV in the germline V gene (reference sequence). The DNA for the CDR3 is TGTGCCACCCGGGACGGCTTCAATTCACCCCTCCACTTT. Its translation is CATRDGFNSPLHF.

This clone has a handful of counts. The chain recombines TRBV4-2 with TRBJ2-2; possibly TRBD2 for D (6 bases). The CDR3 consists of 12 residues. Trimming took 3 bases from V and 7 from J, leaving 6 bases between them. Germline V CDR1 and CDR2: LGHNA, YNFKEQ. In DNA, the CDR3 is TGTGCCAGCAGCCAGGGGGGCGGGGAGCTGTTTTTT. Encoded protein: CASSQGGGELFF.

V is TRBV5-4 and J is TRBJ2-5, with D possibly being TRBD1 or TRBD2 (5 bases each). The CDR3 covers 11 residues. Germline CDR1 reads SGHNT; CDR2 reads YYREEE (reference sequence). V gave up 4 bases and J gave up 6 bases, with 7 bases separating them. The CDR3 nucleotides read TGTGCCAGCAGCGAGGGGAAGACCCAGTACTTC. Translation: CASSEGKTQYF.

The chain employs TRBV7-7 and TRBJ2-5; D not certain. Trimming shortened V by 0 bases and J by 5 bases, and 10 bases separated the two germline ends. The germline V gene has CDR1 SSHAT and CDR2 FNYEAQ (reference sequence). CDR3 length equals 14 residues. CDR3 coding DNA: TGTGCCAGCAGCTTAGCGGCGATAAGGGAGACCCAGTACTTC. It specifies CASSLAAIRETQYF.

The gene calls are TRBV7-3 and TRBJ1-2; 11 nucleotides align to TRBD1. J lost 5 bases, V lost 4 bases, and 6 bases had no gene match. CDR3 length: 15 residues. CDR1 and CDR2 (germline): SGHTA, FQGTGA. The CDR3: CASSSRTGGEYGYTF. CDR3 sequence (DNA): TGTGCCAGCAGCTCAAGGACAGGGGGCGAGTATGGCTACACCTTC.

CDR3 coding DNA: TGTGCCAGTAGTATTCGGGGCGGTAATTCACCCCTCCACTTT. This encodes CASSIRGGNSPLHF. The chain carries TRBV19 and TRBJ1-6; D may be TRBD1 (5 bases). Between the trimmed V and J ends, which lost 3 bases and 6 bases, there was a span of 9 bases. The CDR3 has 14 amino acids. CDR1 and CDR2 (germline): LNHDA, SQIVND (reference sequence). The full variable domain, rest sourced from reference TRBV19 and TRBJ1-6, is DGGITQSPKYLFRKEGQNVTLSCEQNLNHDAMYWYRQDPGQGLRLIYYSQIVNDFQKGDIAEGYSVSREKKESFPLTVTSAQKNPTAFYLCASSIRGGNSPLHFGNGTRLTVT.

This clone was found once. J is TRBJ2-3 and V is TRBV20-1, with TRBD2 matching 7 bases. CDR3 size: 16 residues. Germline values: CDR1 DFQATT, CDR2 SNEGSKA (reference sequence). With V trimmed by 3 bases and J by 6 bases, 15 bases remained unmatched. CDR3 sequence reads: CSASPRTREMSDTQYF. Written as DNA, the CDR3 is TGCAGTGCTAGTCCTCGGACTAGAGAGATGAGTGATACGCAGTATTTT.

The chain joins TRBV6-2 or TRBV6-3 to TRBJ2-2; 12 bases are a match to TRBD2. V lost 0 bases to trimming and J lost 0 bases; unmatched junction nucleotides: 11. The V gene's germline CDR1 is MNHEY and CDR2 SVGEGT. The CDR3 has 21 residues. The CDR3 region has the DNA TGTGCCAGCAGTTACTCGTACGGAGGGCGGACTAGCGGGGCGAACACCGGGGAGCTGTTTTTT. It specifies CASSYSYGGRTSGANTGELFF.

The chain is built from TRBV5-1 and TRBJ2-7; 10 nucleotides match TRBD1. The V segment lost 4 bases and the J segment 5 bases; nucleotides outside the gene matches: 9. CDR3 length: 15 amino acids. CDR1 and CDR2 from the germline V gene are SGHRS and YFSETQ. CDR3 amino acids: CASSPRTGGSDEQYF. The CDR3 DNA is TGCGCCAGCAGCCCCCGGACAGGGGGTTCTGACGAGCAGTACTTC.

Only a few counts were recorded for this clone. The genes are TRBV27 and TRBJ2-7, with 7 bases identical to TRBD1. V shed 3 bases, J shed 1 base, and the junction held 9 bases outside the gene matches. The CDR3 is 16 amino acids. In germline, CDR1 is MNHEY, CDR2 SMNVEV (reference sequence). The CDR3 protein is CASSLAYKDRSYEQYF. The CDR3 nucleotides read TGTGCCAGCAGTTTGGCCTATAAGGACAGGTCCTACGAGCAGTACTTC.

The genes are TRBV21-1 and TRBJ2-3. TRBV21-1 has pseudogene status. The CDR3 loop spans 16 amino acids. The CDR3 reads CASSKRGMGGADTQYF. In nucleotides, the CDR3 is TGTGCCAGCAGCAAAAGGGGGATGGGGGGCGCAGATACGCAGTATTTT.

The chain combines TRBV18 with TRBJ2-7, with D unresolved. Trimming shortened V by 3 bases and J by 7 bases, and 7 bases separated the two germline ends. Germline CDR1 is KGHSH and CDR2 is LQKENI. The length of the CDR3 is 11 residues. CDR3 DNA: TGTGCCAGCTCACCGGCCGAAGAGCAGTACTTC. Translating gives CASSPAEEQYF.

The rearrangement uses TRBV21-1 and TRBJ1-5. TRBV21-1 counts as a pseudogene. The CDR3 extends over 15 amino acids. The CDR3 protein is CASRCPPKGNQPQHF. CDR3 sequence (DNA): TGTGCCAGCAGGTGCCCCCCTAAGGGCAATCAGCCCCAGCATTTT.

The rearrangement joins TRBV5-6 to TRBJ1-5, with TRBD1 matching 9 bases. Unmatched junction bases numbered 5, after V lost 4 bases and J lost 6 bases. Germline CDR1 reads SGHDT; CDR2 reads YYEEEE. This CDR3 contains 14 residues. The CDR3 DNA sequence: TGTGCCAGCAGCCGTGGACAGGGGCTTCAGCCCCAGCATTTT. Protein: CASSRGQGLQPQHF.

This chain connects TRBV6-2 or TRBV6-3 to TRBJ1-1; no clear D. V lost 0 bases to trimming and J lost 6 bases, with 11 bases between them. The CDR3 is 14 amino acids. The germline CDR1 and CDR2 sequences are MNHEY and SVGEGT. The DNA of the CDR3 is TGTGCCAGCAGTTACTCCAGCTTCGGGGCTGAAGCTTTCTTT. Translated: CASSYSSFGAEAFF.

CDR3 loop: CASSVAKDSPLHF. Here the CDR3 DNA reads TGTGCCAGCAGCGTAGCTAAAGATTCACCCCTCCACTTT. The chain is built from TRBV9 and TRBJ1-6, with unresolved D. Per the germline V gene, CDR1 is SGDLS and CDR2 is YYNGEE. The length of the CDR3 is 13 residues. Trimming took 0 bases from V and 8 from J, leaving 6 bases between them.

The J gene is TRBJ2-1, the V gene TRBV5-4; D is undetermined. This CDR3 region has 15 residues. CDR1 is SGHNT, CDR2 YYREEE, per germline (reference sequence). The germline V and J ends were trimmed by 2 bases and 0 bases, with 9 bases remaining between them. The CDR3 DNA reads TGTGCCAGCAGCTTCACGGGTAGCTCCTACAATGAGCAGTTCTTC. Its translation is CASSFTGSSYNEQFF.